Listed below are T cell receptor beta chains from one sample, sequenced in a study of T cells in Graves' hyperthyroidism and ophthalmopathy. TCRdb ran MiXCR on the multiplex PCR reads and lists one entry per CDR3 protein. The table shows about 370,000 distinct CDR3 sequences, with 13% to 15% occurring only once. The source material was blood. These receptors were obtained from a woman aged 55-69 years with Graves' ophthalmopathy. Both conserved end residues are part of each CDR3. The order of the fields is J gene, D gene, clone size, V gene, CDR3 DNA, CDR3 protein. The D gene is left open where the match is weak. Some rows have no size entry. The others give once, few or many, or a class for an expanded clone.

j_call: TRBJ2-1
d_call: .
clone_size: many
v_call: TRBV7-2
cdr3_nt: TGTGCCAGCAGCCCCATTGGGGGGACCCTCAATGAGCAGTTCTTC
cdr3_aa: CASSPIGGTLNEQFF

j_call: TRBJ2-3
d_call: TRBD2
clone_size: many
v_call: TRBV29-1
cdr3_nt: TGCAGCGCTAAGCGGGAGCCCGGCACAGATACGCAGTATTTT
cdr3_aa: CSAKREPGTDTQYF

j_call: TRBJ2-7
d_call: .
clone_size: many
v_call: TRBV27
cdr3_nt: TGTGCCAGCAGTTTGTCTAGCCGAGGCGAGCAGTACTTC
cdr3_aa: CASSLSSRGEQYF

j_call: TRBJ2-1
d_call: .
clone_size: many
v_call: TRBV7-3
cdr3_nt: TGTGCCAGCAGCTTTTCCGGGACTCCGGTGGATGAGCAGTTCTTC
cdr3_aa: CASSFSGTPVDEQFF

j_call: TRBJ2-6
d_call: .
clone_size: .
v_call: TRBV6-2/TRBV6-3
cdr3_nt: TGTGCCAGCAGCCGTAATTTCCTCTCTGGGGCCAACGTCCTGACTTTC
cdr3_aa: CASSRNFLSGANVLTF

j_call: TRBJ2-5
d_call: .
clone_size: few
v_call: TRBV5-1
cdr3_nt: TGCGCCAGCAGTAGGGGGGCCCCGGGGGAGACCCAGTACTTC
cdr3_aa: CASSRGAPGETQYF

j_call: TRBJ2-3
d_call: .
clone_size: few
v_call: TRBV2
cdr3_nt: TGTGCCAGCCCAGGGGAGAACACAGATACGCAGTATTTT
cdr3_aa: CASPGENTDTQYF

j_call: TRBJ1-1
d_call: .
clone_size: many
v_call: TRBV9
cdr3_nt: TGTGCCAGCAGCGTAGACCCTAGGGGGACTGAAGCTTTCTTT
cdr3_aa: CASSVDPRGTEAFF

j_call: TRBJ1-1
d_call: .
clone_size: many
v_call: TRBV18
cdr3_nt: TGTGCCAGCTCACCACAGGGGACACGGCGCGCTTTCTTT
cdr3_aa: CASSPQGTRRAFF

j_call: TRBJ2-2
d_call: .
clone_size: many
v_call: TRBV24-1
cdr3_nt: TGTGCCACGACACGGGGGACCGGGGAGCTGTTTTTT
cdr3_aa: CATTRGTGELFF

j_call: TRBJ1-1
d_call: TRBD1
clone_size: .
v_call: TRBV10-3
cdr3_nt: TGTGCCATCAGTCAGGGGGCTGAGACTGAAGCTTTCTTT
cdr3_aa: CAISQGAETEAFF

j_call: TRBJ2-2
d_call: TRBD2
clone_size: .
v_call: TRBV5-1
cdr3_nt: TGCGCCAGCAGCTGGACTAGCGGGAGTATCACCGGGGAGCTGTTTTTT
cdr3_aa: CASSWTSGSITGELFF

j_call: TRBJ1-6
d_call: .
clone_size: few
v_call: TRBV25-1
cdr3_nt: TGTGCCAGCAGTGAGGTGGGTTACGGTTCACCCCTCCACTTT
cdr3_aa: CASSEVGYGSPLHF

j_call: TRBJ2-3
d_call: TRBD2
clone_size: many
v_call: TRBV5-1
cdr3_nt: TGTGCCAGCAGCTTAGCGGGAGCAGATACGCAGTATTTT
cdr3_aa: CASSLAGADTQYF